The rows below give T cell receptor beta chains drawn from one sample of a study of blood T cell repertoires in COVID-19. TCRdb's copy holds only in-frame clones and misses some; the assay was immunoSEQ multiplex PCR. This table holds 120,000 to 150,000 clones, about nine tenths found once. The sample comprised peripheral blood. The receptors stem from a human donor in a cohort sampled during active COVID-19. Both conserved end residues are trimmed from each CDR3. A D gene is named only where the DNA matches it firmly.

V	D	CDR3
TRBV9	.	ASSPRREEAYNSPLH
TRBV14	.	ASSQVQNEKLF
TRBV5-1	.	ASSLEGGPYNEQF
TRBV2	.	ASTAGNYNEQF
TRBV5-6	TRBD1	ASSLGQGTGELF
TRBV6-4	.	ARFAKASSTDTQY
TRBV7-2	TRBD1	ASSLEGTEGGYT
TRBV6-5	.	ASRQARNSPLH
TRBV4-2	.	ASSQEWGVGYT
TRBV18	TRBD1	ASSPMATGRSEAF
TRBV20-1	.	SASSRQVLNYGYT
TRBV5-1	.	ASSLAGAVSTDTQY
TRBV7-6	TRBD1	ASSAMGTGGDGYT
TRBV4-3	.	ASSQVQGSYEQY
TRBV5-4	.	ASSLAGGELF
TRBV6-2/TRBV6-3	.	ASSLGLHSNQPQH